What follows are 10 T cell receptor beta chains derived from one specimen sequenced in a study of T cells expressing NK-cell markers. TCRdb reanalyzed the 5' RACE reads and collapses them to one entry per CDR3 protein, without DNA. The table lists approximately 550,000 distinct CDR3 sequences. Sequenced material: blood T cells: a sorted CD56 or NKG2C T cell subset, CD4+ or CD8+ T cells, or bulk PBMC T cells (not recorded which). Receptors were obtained from a man aged 18 to 29 in good health.

V gene TRBV20-1 combines with J gene TRBJ1-4; the D call from TCRdb, TRBD1, cannot be confirmed without DNA. This CDR3 region has 14 residues. CDR1 is DFQATT and CDR2 is SNEGSKA in the germline V gene (reference sequence). CDR3 in amino acids: CSASKGATNEKLFF.

J is TRBJ2-1 and V is TRBV28; TCRdb picks TRBD2, but there is no DNA to check that call. This CDR3 is 17 amino acids long. Germline V gene lookup returns CDR1 MDHEN and CDR2 SYDVKM. This chain's CDR3 is CASSFPPTSGRDNEQFF. Full variable domain (remainder filled in from reference TRBV28 and TRBJ2-1): DVKVTQSSRYLVKRTGEKVFLECVQDMDHENMFWYRQDPGLGLRLIYFSYDVKMKEKGDIPEGYSVSREKKERFSLILESASTNQTSMYLCASSFPPTSGRDNEQFFGPGTRLTVL.

This chain uses TRBV4-1 with TRBJ2-3; the D call from TCRdb, TRBD1, cannot be confirmed without DNA. Germline lookup yields CDR1 MGHRA and CDR2 YSYEKL. This CDR3 has 17 residues. CDR3 loop: CASSPIRVRGSTDTQYF.

This chain joins TRBV29-1 and TRBJ2-1. The germline CDR1 and CDR2 sequences are SQVTM and ANQGSEA. The CDR3 totals 12 residues. The CDR3: CSVDKPRNEQFF.

This sequence joins TRBV15 and TRBJ2-1. Looked up from germline, CDR1 is LNHNV and CDR2 is YYDKDF (reference sequence). There are 12 residues in the CDR3. CDR3 sequence: CATSRGTLEQFF.

The chain employs TRBV5-5 and TRBJ1-5. The CDR3 sequence is 17 residues long. From germline, CDR1 is SGHKS and CDR2 YYEKEE (reference sequence). CDR3 region: CASQTTSAGYSNQPQHF. Looking up the rest from reference TRBV5-5 and TRBJ1-5 gives the full variable domain: DAGVTQSPTHLIKTRGQQVTLRCSPISGHKSVSWYQQVLGQGPQFIFQYYEKEERGRGNFPDRFSARQFPNYSSELNVNALLLGDSALYLCASQTTSAGYSNQPQHFGDGTRLSIL.

This chain uses TRBV18 with TRBJ2-7. Germline V gene lookup returns CDR1 KGHSH and CDR2 LQKENI. CDR3 length: 14 amino acids. The CDR3 is CASSPPERGYEQYF.

This chain uses TRBV11-2 with TRBJ2-3; the D call from TCRdb, TRBD2, cannot be confirmed without DNA. Per germline, CDR1 SGHAT and CDR2 FQNNGV. The CDR3 is made up of 16 amino acids. The CDR3 reads CASSQGRRGGTDTQYF.

The V call is TRBV12-3 or TRBV12-4, the J call TRBJ1-1; TCRdb calls TRBD1, which cannot be checked without DNA. CDR3 length: 13 residues. The CDR3 loop is CASSFPGQAEAFF.

This CDR3 is CASSFGQGAAGYTF. The rearrangement links TRBV12-3 or TRBV12-4 to TRBJ1-2; with no DNA, the TCRdb D assignment of TRBD1 cannot be verified. The CDR3 is 14 residues long.